The entry below gives a single TCR beta chain sequence along with its context. Measured with immunoSEQ multiplex PCR; TCRdb has only the in-frame clones, and not every one. The top ten clones hold 9.5% to 15% of a sample with some 240,000 clones, more than 75% of them seen once. These data originate in a study of blood T cell repertoires in COVID-19. Germline V CDR1 and CDR2: SEHNR, FQNEAQ (reference sequence). The CDR3 has 18 amino acids. V shed 2 bases, J shed 0 bases, and the junction held 10 bases outside the gene matches. The sequence was obtained from a human donor in a cohort sampled during active COVID-19. The sequencing sample was made of peripheral blood. The rearrangement joins TRBV7-9 to TRBJ1-3, with TRBD1 identical over 7 bases. The CDR3 loop reads CASSLPRGGKFSGNTIYF. Here the CDR3 DNA reads TGTGCCAGCAGCTTACCGCGAGGGGGCAAATTCTCTGGAAACACCATATATTTT.